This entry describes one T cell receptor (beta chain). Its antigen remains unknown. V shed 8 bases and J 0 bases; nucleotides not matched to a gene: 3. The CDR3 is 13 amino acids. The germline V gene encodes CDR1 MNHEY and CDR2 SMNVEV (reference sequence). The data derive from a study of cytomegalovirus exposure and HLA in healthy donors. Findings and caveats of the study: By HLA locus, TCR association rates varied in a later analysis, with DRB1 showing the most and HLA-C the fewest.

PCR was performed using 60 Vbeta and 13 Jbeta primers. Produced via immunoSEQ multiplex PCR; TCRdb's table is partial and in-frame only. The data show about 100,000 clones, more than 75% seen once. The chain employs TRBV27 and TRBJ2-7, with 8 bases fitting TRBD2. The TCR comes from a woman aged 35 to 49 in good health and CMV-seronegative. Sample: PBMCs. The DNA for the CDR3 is TGTGCCAGCCACGGGGGGGGCTCCTACGAGCAGTACTTC. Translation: CASHGGGSYEQYF.